The clone carrying this T cell receptor (beta chain) has just a few counts. Its antigen remains unidentified. CDR1 SGHDN and CDR2 FVKESK come from the germline V gene. Trimming pared 2 bases from V and 2 bases from J, leaving 6 bases between. This CDR3 has 13 residues. Libraries were prepared by immunoSEQ multiplex PCR; TCRdb keeps only in-frame clonotypes and omits some of them. This repertoire shows about 1 million clones, around 76% found once; its top ten account for about 1.4%. The sample originates from a study of shared clonotypes between healthy human individuals. Background on the study: Donors were two women and a few men aged 18 to 49. Every donor yielded three CD4 naive, three CD4 memory, two CD8 naive and one CD8 memory plate.

Study results and caveats: Non-shared clonotypes were found to have lower generation probabilities than the clonotypes that were shared by all four of the sorted-subset donors. About 5% was the fraction of naive CD4 clonotypes found shared across a few donors.

This rearrangement joins TRBV14 to TRBJ1-1, with unresolved D. The receptor comes from a young man in good health. Sequenced input: memory CD4+ T cells sorted from blood. Subset described: CD45RA-negative fraction. The CDR3 DNA is TGTGCCAGCAGCCAACAGCATAACACTGAAGCTTTCTTT. Translation: CASSQQHNTEAFF.